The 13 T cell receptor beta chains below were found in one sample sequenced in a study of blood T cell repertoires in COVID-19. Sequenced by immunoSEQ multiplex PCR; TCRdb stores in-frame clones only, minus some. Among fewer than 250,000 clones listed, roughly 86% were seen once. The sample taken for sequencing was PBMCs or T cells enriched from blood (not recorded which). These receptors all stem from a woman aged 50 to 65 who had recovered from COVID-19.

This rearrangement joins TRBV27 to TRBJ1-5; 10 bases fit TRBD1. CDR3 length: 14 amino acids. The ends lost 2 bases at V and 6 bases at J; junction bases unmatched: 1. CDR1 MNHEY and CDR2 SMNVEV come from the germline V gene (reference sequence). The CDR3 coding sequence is TGTGCCAGCAGTTTAAGGACAGGGGGTCAGCCCCAGCATTTT. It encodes CASSLRTGGQPQHF.

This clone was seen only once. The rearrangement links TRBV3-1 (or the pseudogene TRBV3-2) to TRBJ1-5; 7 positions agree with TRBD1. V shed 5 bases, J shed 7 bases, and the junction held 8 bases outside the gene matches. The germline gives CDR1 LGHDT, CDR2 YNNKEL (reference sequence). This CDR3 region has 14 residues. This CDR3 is CASSDRAAGQPQHF. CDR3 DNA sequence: TGTGCCAGCAGCGACAGGGCGGCGGGCCAGCCCCAGCATTTT.

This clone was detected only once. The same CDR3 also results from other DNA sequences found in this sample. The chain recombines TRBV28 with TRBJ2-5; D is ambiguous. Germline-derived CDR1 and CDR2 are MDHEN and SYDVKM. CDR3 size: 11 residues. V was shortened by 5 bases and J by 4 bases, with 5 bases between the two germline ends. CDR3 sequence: CASSLRETQYF. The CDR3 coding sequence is TGTGCCAGCAGTCTACGAGAGACCCAGTACTTC.

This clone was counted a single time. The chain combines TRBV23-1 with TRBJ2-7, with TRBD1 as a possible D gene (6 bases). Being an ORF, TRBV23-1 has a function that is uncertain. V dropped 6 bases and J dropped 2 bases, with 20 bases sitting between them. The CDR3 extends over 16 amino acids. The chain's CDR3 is CASRPLTGGLAYEQYF. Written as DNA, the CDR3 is TGCGCCAGCAGACCTTTGACAGGTGGGCTTGCCTACGAGCAGTACTTC.

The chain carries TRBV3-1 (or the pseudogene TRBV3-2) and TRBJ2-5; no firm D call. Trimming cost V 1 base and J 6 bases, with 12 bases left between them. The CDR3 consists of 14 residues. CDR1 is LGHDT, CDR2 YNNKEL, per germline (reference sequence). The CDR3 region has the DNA TGTGCCAGCAGCCAAGGCCTCAGTGGTCAGACCCAGTACTTC. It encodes CASSQGLSGQTQYF.

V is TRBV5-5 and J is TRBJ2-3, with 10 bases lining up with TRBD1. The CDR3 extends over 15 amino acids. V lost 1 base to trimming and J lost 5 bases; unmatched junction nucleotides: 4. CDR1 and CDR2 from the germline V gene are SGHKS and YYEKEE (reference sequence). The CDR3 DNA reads TGTGCCAGCAGCTTGACGGACAGGGGGATAGATACGCAGTATTTT. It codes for CASSLTDRGIDTQYF. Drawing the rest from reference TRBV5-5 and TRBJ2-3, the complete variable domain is DAGVTQSPTHLIKTRGQQVTLRCSPISGHKSVSWYQQVLGQGPQFIFQYYEKEERGRGNFPDRFSARQFPNYSSELNVNALLLGDSALYLCASSLTDRGIDTQYFGPGTRLTVL.

DNA of the CDR3: TGTGCCAGCAGTCCCGACAGACGGAAGGGCTACACCTTC. Translated: CASSPDRRKGYTF. The J gene is TRBJ1-2, the V gene TRBV6-5; D possibly corresponds to TRBD1 (5 bases). This CDR3 has 13 amino acids. CDR1 and CDR2 (germline): MNHEY, SVGAGI. Trimming took 5 bases from V and 8 from J, leaving 15 bases between them.

CDR3 in DNA: TGTGCCAGCTCACCAATCGACAGGGTGGGCTCACCCCTCCACTTT. It yields the protein CASSPIDRVGSPLHF. The V call is TRBV18, the J call TRBJ1-6; 7 nucleotides align to TRBD1. Germline V gene sequence: CDR1 KGHSH, CDR2 LQKENI. This CDR3 is built from 15 residues. The V gene end was trimmed by 2 bases and the J gene end by 10 bases; junction bases not matched to a gene: 8.

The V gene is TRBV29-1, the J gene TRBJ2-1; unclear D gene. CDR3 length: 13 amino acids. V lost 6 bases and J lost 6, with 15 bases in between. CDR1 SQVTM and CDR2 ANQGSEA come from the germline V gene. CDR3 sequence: CSVERSSVNEQFF. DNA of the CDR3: TGCAGCGTGGAACGTAGTTCGGTCAATGAGCAGTTCTTC.

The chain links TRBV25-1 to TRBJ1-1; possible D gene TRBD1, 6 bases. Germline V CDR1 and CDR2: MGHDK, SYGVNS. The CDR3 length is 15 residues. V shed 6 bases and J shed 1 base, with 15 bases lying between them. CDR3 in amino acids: CASSPGEGWNTEAFF. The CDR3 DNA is TGTGCCAGCAGCCCAGGGGAGGGCTGGAACACTGAAGCTTTCTTT.

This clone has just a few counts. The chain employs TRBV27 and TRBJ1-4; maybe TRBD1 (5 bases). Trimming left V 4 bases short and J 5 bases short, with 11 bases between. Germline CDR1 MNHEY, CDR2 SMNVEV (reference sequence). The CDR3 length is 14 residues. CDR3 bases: TGTGCCAGCAGTTCGGGACTGATAAATGAAAAACTGTTTTTT. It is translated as CASSSGLINEKLFF.

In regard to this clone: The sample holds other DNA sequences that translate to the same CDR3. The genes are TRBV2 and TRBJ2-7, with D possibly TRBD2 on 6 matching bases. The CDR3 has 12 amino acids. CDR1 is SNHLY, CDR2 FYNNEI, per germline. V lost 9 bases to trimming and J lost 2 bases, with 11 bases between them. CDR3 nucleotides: TGTGCCAGTTCGGGACTCACCTACGAGCAGTACTTC. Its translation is CASSGLTYEQYF.

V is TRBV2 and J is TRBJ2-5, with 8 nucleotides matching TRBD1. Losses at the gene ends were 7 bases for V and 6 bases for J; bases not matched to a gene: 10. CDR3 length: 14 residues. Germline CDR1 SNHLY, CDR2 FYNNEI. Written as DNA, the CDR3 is TGTGCCAGCATCCCTGACAGGGGCAGGAAGACCCAGTACTTC. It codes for CASIPDRGRKTQYF. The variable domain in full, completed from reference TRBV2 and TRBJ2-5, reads EPEVTQTPSHQVTQMGQEVILRCVPISNHLYFYWYRQILGQKVEFLVSFYNNEISEKSEIFDDQFSVERPDGSNFTLKIRSTKLEDSAMYFCASIPDRGRKTQYFGPGTRLLVL.